The T cell receptor (beta chain) under discussion was sequenced for a study of T cell responses to AZD1222 COVID-19 vaccine. Sequencing was performed with immunoSEQ multiplex PCR; in TCRdb, only in-frame clones are kept and a portion is missing. The data contain approximately 84,000 clones, 80% to 90% of them singletons. Germline CDR1 reads LNHNV; CDR2 reads YYDKDF (reference sequence). The CDR3 extends over 15 amino acids. With 3 bases clipped from V and 8 bases from J, the junction kept 7 bases outside the gene matches. The sequence was collected from an adult who received the AZD1222 COVID-19 vaccine. This chain uses TRBV15 with TRBJ2-3; 11 bases fit TRBD1. The sample consisted of peripheral blood, taken 28 days after the second AZD1222 dose. The CDR3 spells CATSSSGTGGGTQYF. CDR3 DNA sequence: TGTGCCACCAGCAGCTCCGGGACAGGGGGAGGTACGCAGTATTTT.